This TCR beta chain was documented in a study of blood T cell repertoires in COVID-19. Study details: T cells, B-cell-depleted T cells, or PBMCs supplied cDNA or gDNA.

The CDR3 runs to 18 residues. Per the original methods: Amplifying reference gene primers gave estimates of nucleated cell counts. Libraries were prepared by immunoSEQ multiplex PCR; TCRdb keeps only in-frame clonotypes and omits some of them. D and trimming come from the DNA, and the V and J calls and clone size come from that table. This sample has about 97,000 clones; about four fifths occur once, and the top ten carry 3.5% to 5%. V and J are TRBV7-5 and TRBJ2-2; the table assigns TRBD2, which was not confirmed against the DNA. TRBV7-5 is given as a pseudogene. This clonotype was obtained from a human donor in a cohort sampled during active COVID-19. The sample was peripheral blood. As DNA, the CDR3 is TGTGCCAGAAGCTTAGGTCCCTCTGGCGGGGGTAACACCGGGGAGCTGTTTTTT. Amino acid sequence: CARSLGPSGGGNTGELFF.